This note documents a single TCR beta chain sequence. These data originate in a study of blood T cell repertoires in COVID-19. Study summary: COVID-19 samples from acute and convalescent phases originated in the United States, Italy and Spain. In each case, the material was cDNA or gDNA derived from T cells, B-cell-depleted T cells, or PBMCs.

Original processing notes: Amplifying reference gene primers gave estimates of nucleated cell counts. The data were produced by immunoSEQ multiplex PCR, yet TCRdb's version contains in-frame clones alone and is incomplete. D and trimming were read from the DNA, whereas the V and J calls and clone size are those reported in that table. The sample includes about 110,000 clones, about four fifths of them seen just once. The sequenced sample consisted of peripheral blood. The receptor was derived from a man aged 80 or over with acute or convalescent COVID-19.

Written as DNA, the CDR3 is TGTGCCAGCAGCCTAGCCCGGACTAGCGGGAGGCGGGAGCTGTTTTTT. It codes for CASSLARTSGRRELFF. The chain employs TRBV7-3 and TRBJ2-2; 14 bases match TRBD2. The V segment lost 5 bases and the J segment 9 bases; nucleotides outside the gene matches: 8. The CDR3 runs to 16 residues. Germline V lookup: CDR1 SGHTA, CDR2 FQGTGA.